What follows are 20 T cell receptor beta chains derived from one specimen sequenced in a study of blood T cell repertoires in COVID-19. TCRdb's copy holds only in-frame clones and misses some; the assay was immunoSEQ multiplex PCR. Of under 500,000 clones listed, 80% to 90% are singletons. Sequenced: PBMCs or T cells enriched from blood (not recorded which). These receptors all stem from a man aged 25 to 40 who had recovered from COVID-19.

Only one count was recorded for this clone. The DNA for the CDR3 is TGTGCCAGCAGCGGTTATAATGAAAAACTGTTTTTT. This encodes CASSGYNEKLFF. The gene calls are TRBV9 and TRBJ1-4; no definite D call. Germline V CDR1 and CDR2: SGDLS, YYNGEE. Trimming stripped 3 bases from V and 4 bases from J, with 4 bases between. The CDR3 is made up of 12 amino acids.

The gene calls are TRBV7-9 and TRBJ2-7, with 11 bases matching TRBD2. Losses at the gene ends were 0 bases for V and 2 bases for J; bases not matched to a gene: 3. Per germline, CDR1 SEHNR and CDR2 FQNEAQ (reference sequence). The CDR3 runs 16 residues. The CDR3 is CASSLALAGGTYEQYF. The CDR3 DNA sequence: TGTGCCAGCAGCTTAGCTCTAGCGGGAGGTACCTACGAGCAGTACTTC. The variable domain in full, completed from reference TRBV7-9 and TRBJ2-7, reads DTGVSQNPRHKITKRGQNVTFRCDPISEHNRLYWYRQTLGQGPEFLTYFQNEAQLEKSRLLSDRFSAERPKGSFSTLEIQRTEQGDSAMYLCASSLALAGGTYEQYFGPGTRLTVT.

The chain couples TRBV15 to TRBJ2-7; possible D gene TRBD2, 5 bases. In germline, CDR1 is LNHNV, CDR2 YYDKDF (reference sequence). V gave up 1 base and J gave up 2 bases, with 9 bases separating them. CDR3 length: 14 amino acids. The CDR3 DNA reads TGTGCCACCAGCAGAGGTGAGGGAACCTACGAGCAGTACTTC. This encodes CATSRGEGTYEQYF. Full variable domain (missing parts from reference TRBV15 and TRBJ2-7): DAMVIQNPRYQVTQFGKPVTLSCSQTLNHNVMYWYQQKSSQAPKLLFHYYDKDFNNEADTPDNFQSRRPNTSFCFLDIRSPGLGDTAMYLCATSRGEGTYEQYFGPGTRLTVT.

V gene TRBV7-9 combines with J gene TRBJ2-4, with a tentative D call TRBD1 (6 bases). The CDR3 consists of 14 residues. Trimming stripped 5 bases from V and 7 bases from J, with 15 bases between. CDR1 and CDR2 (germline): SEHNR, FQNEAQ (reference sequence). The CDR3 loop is CASSQGQGFNIQYF. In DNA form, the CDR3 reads TGTGCCAGCAGCCAGGGCCAGGGGTTCAACATTCAGTACTTC. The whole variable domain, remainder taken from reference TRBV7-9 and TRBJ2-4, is DTGVSQNPRHKITKRGQNVTFRCDPISEHNRLYWYRQTLGQGPEFLTYFQNEAQLEKSRLLSDRFSAERPKGSFSTLEIQRTEQGDSAMYLCASSQGQGFNIQYFGAGTRLSVL.

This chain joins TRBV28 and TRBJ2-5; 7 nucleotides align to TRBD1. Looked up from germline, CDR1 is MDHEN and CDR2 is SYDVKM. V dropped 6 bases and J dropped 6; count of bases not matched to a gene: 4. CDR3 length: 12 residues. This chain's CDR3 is CASSTGVKTQYF. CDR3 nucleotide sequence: TGTGCCAGCAGCACAGGGGTGAAGACCCAGTACTTC.

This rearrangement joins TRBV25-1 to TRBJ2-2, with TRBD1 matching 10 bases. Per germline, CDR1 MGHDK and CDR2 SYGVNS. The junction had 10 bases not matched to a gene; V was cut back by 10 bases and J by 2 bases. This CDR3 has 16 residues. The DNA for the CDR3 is TGTGCCACCGGGACAGGGGAAGGTCCAAACACCGGGGAGCTGTTTTTT. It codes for CATGTGEGPNTGELFF.

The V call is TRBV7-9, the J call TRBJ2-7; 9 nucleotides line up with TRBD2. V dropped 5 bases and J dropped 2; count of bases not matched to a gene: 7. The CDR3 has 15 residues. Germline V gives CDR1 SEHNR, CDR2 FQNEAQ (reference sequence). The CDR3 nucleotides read TGTGCCAGCAGCCCTCGGACTAGCGTGACCTACGAGCAGTACTTC. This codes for CASSPRTSVTYEQYF.

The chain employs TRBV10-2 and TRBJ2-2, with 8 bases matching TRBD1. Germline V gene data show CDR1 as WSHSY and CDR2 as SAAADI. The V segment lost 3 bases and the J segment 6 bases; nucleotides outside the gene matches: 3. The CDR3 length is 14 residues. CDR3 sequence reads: CASSERQGSGELFF. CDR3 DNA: TGCGCCAGCAGTGAAAGACAGGGGTCCGGGGAGCTGTTTTTT.

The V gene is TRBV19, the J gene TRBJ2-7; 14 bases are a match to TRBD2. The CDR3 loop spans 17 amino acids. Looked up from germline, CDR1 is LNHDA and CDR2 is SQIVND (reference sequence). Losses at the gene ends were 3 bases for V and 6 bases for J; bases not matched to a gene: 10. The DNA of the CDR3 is TGTGCCAGTAGTATTGAGATGGGACTAGCGGGAGTTGCCGAGCAGTACTTC. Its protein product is CASSIEMGLAGVAEQYF. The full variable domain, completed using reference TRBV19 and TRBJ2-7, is DGGITQSPKYLFRKEGQNVTLSCEQNLNHDAMYWYRQDPGQGLRLIYYSQIVNDFQKGDIAEGYSVSREKKESFPLTVTSAQKNPTAFYLCASSIEMGLAGVAEQYFGPGTRLTVT.

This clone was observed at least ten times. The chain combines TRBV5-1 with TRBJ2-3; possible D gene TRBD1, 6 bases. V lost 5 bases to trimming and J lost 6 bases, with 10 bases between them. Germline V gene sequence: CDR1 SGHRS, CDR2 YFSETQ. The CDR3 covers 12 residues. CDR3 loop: CASRYTGDTQYF. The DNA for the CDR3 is TGCGCCAGCAGGTATACAGGGGATACGCAGTATTTT.

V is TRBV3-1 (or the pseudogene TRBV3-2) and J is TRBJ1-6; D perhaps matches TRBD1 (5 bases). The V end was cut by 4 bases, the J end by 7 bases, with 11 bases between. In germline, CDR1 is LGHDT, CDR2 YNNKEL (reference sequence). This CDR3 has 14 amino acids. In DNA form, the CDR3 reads TGTGCCAGCAGCCGGGGCAAAGAGAATTCACCCCTCCACTTT. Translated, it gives CASSRGKENSPLHF.

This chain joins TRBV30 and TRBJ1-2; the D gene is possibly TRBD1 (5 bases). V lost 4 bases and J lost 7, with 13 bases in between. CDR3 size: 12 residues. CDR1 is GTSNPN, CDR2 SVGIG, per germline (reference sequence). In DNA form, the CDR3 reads TGTGCCTGGAAAACAGGTTTAGGTGGCTACACCTTC. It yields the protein CAWKTGLGGYTF.

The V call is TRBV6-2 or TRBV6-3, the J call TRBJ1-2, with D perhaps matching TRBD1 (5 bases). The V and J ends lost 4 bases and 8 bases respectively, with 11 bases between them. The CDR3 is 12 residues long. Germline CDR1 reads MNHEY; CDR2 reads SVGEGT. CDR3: CASSSDRQGYTF. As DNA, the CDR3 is TGTGCCAGCAGTTCCGATCGACAGGGCTACACCTTC.

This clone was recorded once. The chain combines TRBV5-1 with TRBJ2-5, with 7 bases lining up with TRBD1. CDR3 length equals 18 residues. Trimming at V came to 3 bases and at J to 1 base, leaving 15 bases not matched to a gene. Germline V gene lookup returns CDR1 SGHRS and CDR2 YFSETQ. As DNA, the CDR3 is TGCGCCAGCAGCTGGGAGTTAGGGGGCCCAGAATTCCAAGAGACCCAGTACTTC. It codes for CASSWELGGPEFQETQYF.

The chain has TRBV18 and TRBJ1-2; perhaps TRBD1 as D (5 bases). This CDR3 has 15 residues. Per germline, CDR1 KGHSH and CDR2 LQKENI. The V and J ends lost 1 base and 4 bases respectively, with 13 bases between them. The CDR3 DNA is TGTGCCAGCTCACCACTTGAATGGGACTCCTATGGCTACACCTTC. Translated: CASSPLEWDSYGYTF.

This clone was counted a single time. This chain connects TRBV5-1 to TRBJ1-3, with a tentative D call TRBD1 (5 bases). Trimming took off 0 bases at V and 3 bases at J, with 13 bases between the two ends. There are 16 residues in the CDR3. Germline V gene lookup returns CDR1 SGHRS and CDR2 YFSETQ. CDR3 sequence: CASSLARQGGGNTIYF. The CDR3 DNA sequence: TGCGCCAGCAGCTTGGCCCGGCAGGGCGGTGGAAACACCATATATTTT.

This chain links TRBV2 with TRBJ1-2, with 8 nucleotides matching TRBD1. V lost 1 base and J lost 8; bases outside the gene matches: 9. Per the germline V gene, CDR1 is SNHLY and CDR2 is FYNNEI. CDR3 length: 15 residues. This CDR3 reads CASSEVRGPYHGYTF. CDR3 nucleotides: TGTGCCAGCAGTGAAGTCAGGGGGCCGTATCACGGCTACACCTTC.

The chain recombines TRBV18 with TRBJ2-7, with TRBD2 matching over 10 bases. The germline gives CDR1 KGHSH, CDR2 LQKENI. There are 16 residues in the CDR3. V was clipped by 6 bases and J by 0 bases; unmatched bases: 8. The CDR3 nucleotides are TGTGCCAGCTCCCCTAGGACTAGCGGTATCTCCTACGAGCAGTACTTC. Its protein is CASSPRTSGISYEQYF.

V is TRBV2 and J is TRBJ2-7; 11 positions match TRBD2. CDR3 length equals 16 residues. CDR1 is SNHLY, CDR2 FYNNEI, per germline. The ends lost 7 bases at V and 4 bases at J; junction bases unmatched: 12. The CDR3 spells CASKALAGVQGYEQYF. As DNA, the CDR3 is TGTGCCAGCAAGGCACTAGCGGGAGTGCAGGGGTACGAGCAGTACTTC.

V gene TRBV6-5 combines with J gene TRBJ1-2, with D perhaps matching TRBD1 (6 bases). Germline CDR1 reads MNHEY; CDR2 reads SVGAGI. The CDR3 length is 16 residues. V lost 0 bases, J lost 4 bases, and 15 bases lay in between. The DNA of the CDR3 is TGTGCCAGCAGTTACTCCACAATAACCAGGGGCTATGGCTACACCTTC. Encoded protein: CASSYSTITRGYGYTF.